The 27 T cell receptor beta chains below all came from one sample that was sequenced in a study of blood T cell repertoires in COVID-19. Clones were sequenced by immunoSEQ multiplex PCR, and TCRdb holds only the in-frame ones, with some missing. The sample comprises approximately 250,000 clones, 70% to 85% of which are singletons, and 14% to 15% rests with the top ten. The sequenced sample was PBMCs or T cells enriched from blood (not recorded which). These receptors all stem from a man in his forties who had recovered from COVID-19.

This clone has a single count. This chain connects TRBV5-1 to TRBJ2-7, with TRBD1 matching over 9 bases. CDR1 is SGHRS, CDR2 YFSETQ, per germline. This CDR3 is 15 amino acids long. V lost 0 bases, J lost 1 base, and 2 bases stayed unmatched. CDR3 DNA sequence: TGCGCCAGCAGCTTGGGGACAGGGGTGTCCTACGAGCAGTACTTC. The encoded protein is CASSLGTGVSYEQYF. Full variable domain (rest looked up from reference TRBV5-1 and TRBJ2-7): KAGVTQTPRYLIKTRGQQVTLSCSPISGHRSVSWYQQTPGQGLQFLFEYFSETQRNKGNFPGRFSGRQFSNSRSEMNVSTLELGDSALYLCASSLGTGVSYEQYFGPGTRLTVT.

V gene TRBV5-5 combines with J gene TRBJ1-5, with 7 positions matching TRBD1. The V gene's germline CDR1 is SGHKS and CDR2 YYEKEE (reference sequence). The CDR3 is 14 residues long. Trimming took 3 bases from V and 11 from J; bases not matched to a gene: 11. This CDR3 reads CASSYDRAPGAQHF. The CDR3 nucleotides read TGTGCCAGCAGCTATGACAGGGCCCCAGGGGCCCAGCATTTT.

The chain couples TRBV3-1 (or the pseudogene TRBV3-2) to TRBJ2-1, with a tentative D call TRBD2 (6 bases). Between the trimmed V and J ends, which lost 4 bases and 4 bases, there was a span of 14 bases. Germline loops: CDR1 LGHDT, CDR2 YNNKEL (reference sequence). This CDR3 contains 15 residues. CDR3 region: CASSPIAVWYNEQFF. The CDR3 coding sequence is TGTGCCAGCAGCCCAATAGCGGTATGGTACAATGAGCAGTTCTTC.

The J gene is TRBJ2-3, the V gene TRBV19, with D possibly being TRBD2 (5 bases). Trimming shortened V by 6 bases and J by 3 bases, and 16 bases separated the two germline ends. This CDR3 has 15 residues. The germline CDR1 and CDR2 sequences are LNHDA and SQIVND (reference sequence). The CDR3 DNA sequence: TGTGCCAGTAGAACCGGAGGAACCGGGACAGATACGCAGTATTTT. As protein: CASRTGGTGTDTQYF. Looking up the rest from reference TRBV19 and TRBJ2-3 gives the full variable domain: DGGITQSPKYLFRKEGQNVTLSCEQNLNHDAMYWYRQDPGQGLRLIYYSQIVNDFQKGDIAEGYSVSREKKESFPLTVTSAQKNPTAFYLCASRTGGTGTDTQYFGPGTRLTVL.

V usage is TRBV5-1 and J usage is TRBJ2-5; the match to TRBD2 covers 7 bases. Per the germline V gene, CDR1 is SGHRS and CDR2 is YFSETQ. The V and J ends lost 5 bases and 2 bases, in that order; junction bases with no gene match: 15. The CDR3 has 17 amino acids. CDR3 residues: CASSPTLAGLGQETQYF. CDR3 DNA sequence: TGCGCCAGCAGTCCGACCTTAGCGGGTCTGGGTCAAGAGACCCAGTACTTC.

The V call is TRBV27, the J call TRBJ2-3, with 11 bases lining up with TRBD2. Trimming took 4 bases from V and 1 from J; bases not matched to a gene: 10. The length of the CDR3 is 18 residues. Looked up from germline, CDR1 is MNHEY and CDR2 is SMNVEV (reference sequence). The CDR3 spells CASSSGTSGFLGTDTQYF. In nucleotides, the CDR3 is TGTGCCAGCAGTTCCGGGACTAGCGGATTTCTCGGCACAGATACGCAGTATTTT.

The chain has TRBV5-1 and TRBJ2-7; 13 nucleotides align to TRBD2. Unmatched junction bases numbered 5, after V lost 3 bases and J lost 5 bases. CDR3 length equals 15 residues. The V gene's germline CDR1 is SGHRS and CDR2 YFSETQ. The CDR3 coding sequence is TGCGCCAGCAGCTGGACTAGCGGGAGTACCCACGAGCAGTACTTC. It codes for CASSWTSGSTHEQYF.

V usage is TRBV7-9 and J usage is TRBJ2-7; 8 nucleotides line up with TRBD1. CDR3 length: 14 residues. V dropped 6 bases and J dropped 5; count of bases not matched to a gene: 9. CDR1 and CDR2 from the germline V gene are SEHNR and FQNEAQ (reference sequence). In DNA form, the CDR3 reads TGTGCCAGCAGTACCCCAGGCAGGGGGCACGAGCAGTACTTC. Translating it yields CASSTPGRGHEQYF.

V gene TRBV2 combines with J gene TRBJ2-1; D ambiguous. CDR3 length: 11 residues. Per germline, CDR1 SNHLY and CDR2 FYNNEI. V was cut by 10 bases and J by 4 bases, with 8 bases left in between. The DNA of the CDR3 is TGTGCCATTTCCCTTTACAATGAGCAGTTCTTC. Its translation is CAISLYNEQFF. Full variable domain (outside the CDR3, taken from reference TRBV2 and TRBJ2-1): EPEVTQTPSHQVTQMGQEVILRCVPISNHLYFYWYRQILGQKVEFLVSFYNNEISEKSEIFDDQFSVERPDGSNFTLKIRSTKLEDSAMYFCAISLYNEQFFGPGTRLTVL.

CDR3 loop: CASSPTRGGNSYNEQFF. The CDR3, as DNA: TGTGCCAGCTCACCAACGCGCGGCGGGAACTCCTACAATGAGCAGTTCTTC. This chain joins TRBV18 and TRBJ2-1; the D gene is possibly TRBD2 (6 bases). The CDR3 totals 17 residues. From germline, CDR1 is KGHSH and CDR2 LQKENI. The ends were cut back, 2 bases at V and 0 bases at J, with 14 bases in the middle.

This clone was found once. The gene calls are TRBV28 and TRBJ1-5; 7 bases are a match to TRBD1. After removal of 8 bases from V and 6 bases from J, the junction contained 4 bases not matched to a gene. The CDR3 sequence is 12 residues long. CDR1 MDHEN and CDR2 SYDVKM come from the germline V gene. The CDR3 bases are TGTGCCAGCCAAGGGGGCGTTCAGCCCCAGCATTTT. Protein: CASQGGVQPQHF.

V is TRBV27 and J is TRBJ2-7, with 7 bases that match TRBD2. The germline V gene has CDR1 MNHEY and CDR2 SMNVEV (reference sequence). Unmatched junction bases numbered 9, after V lost 4 bases and J lost 0 bases. The CDR3 runs 16 residues. DNA of the CDR3: TGTGCCAGCAGTTCGATACTAGCGAAGATCTCCTACGAGCAGTACTTC. Protein: CASSSILAKISYEQYF.

The chain couples TRBV6-5 to TRBJ1-1; unclear D gene. The CDR3 extends over 14 amino acids. The germline V and J ends were trimmed by 4 bases and 12 bases, with 21 bases remaining between them. In germline, CDR1 is MNHEY, CDR2 SVGAGI. The CDR3 here is CASSLGSGDSYPFF. In DNA, the CDR3 is TGTGCCAGCAGTTTAGGTTCCGGAGATTCGTACCCTTTCTTT.

V usage is TRBV5-5 and J usage is TRBJ2-5; 8 bases are a match to TRBD2. This CDR3 contains 15 residues. V was pared by 6 bases and J by 4 bases, with 11 bases of the junction left unmatched. Germline V CDR1 and CDR2: SGHKS, YYEKEE (reference sequence). The CDR3 region is CASTPRAAGVETQYF. The DNA for the CDR3 is TGTGCCAGCACTCCTAGGGCAGCGGGAGTAGAGACCCAGTACTTC.

J is TRBJ1-2 and V is TRBV19; TRBD1 agrees at 7 bases. Germline loops: CDR1 LNHDA, CDR2 SQIVND (reference sequence). The V segment lost 7 bases and the J segment 8 bases; nucleotides outside the gene matches: 7. This CDR3 region has 12 residues. The DNA of the CDR3 is TGTGCCAGTACCGAGACAGGGAGAGGCTACACCTTC. It specifies CASTETGRGYTF.

The chain joins TRBV27 to TRBJ1-5, with TRBD1 as a possible D gene (6 bases). The length of the CDR3 is 14 residues. Looked up from germline, CDR1 is MNHEY and CDR2 is SMNVEV (reference sequence). Trimming shortened V by 7 bases and J by 6 bases, and 16 bases separated the two germline ends. The CDR3 DNA follows: TGTGCCAGCAAGAACACAGGGCTCGGTCAGCCCCAGCATTTT. This codes for CASKNTGLGQPQHF.

The V call is TRBV3-1 (or the pseudogene TRBV3-2), the J call TRBJ2-5; TRBD1 matches at 8 bases. CDR3 length: 14 residues. V was pared by 0 bases and J by 3 bases, with 0 bases of the junction left unmatched. The V gene's germline CDR1 is LGHDT and CDR2 YNNKEL (reference sequence). CDR3 sequence reads: CASSQEDREETQYF. The CDR3 DNA sequence: TGTGCCAGCAGCCAAGAGGACAGGGAAGAGACCCAGTACTTC.

The rearrangement links TRBV7-6 to TRBJ1-5; D call uncertain. The ends were cut back, 3 bases at V and 7 bases at J, with 10 bases in the middle. This CDR3 is 13 amino acids long. The germline gives CDR1 SGHVS, CDR2 FNYEAQ. CDR3 region: CASSFGSRQPQHF. As DNA, the CDR3 is TGTGCCAGCAGCTTCGGTTCGAGGCAGCCCCAGCATTTT.

This chain joins TRBV12-3 or TRBV12-4 and TRBJ1-5; the D is unclear. CDR3 size: 13 residues. The germline V and J ends were trimmed by 8 bases and 2 bases, with 10 bases remaining between them. CDR3 nucleotide sequence: TGTGCCAGCCGCACCGGGGGCAATCAGCCCCAGCATTTT. This translates into CASRTGGNQPQHF.

The genes are TRBV29-1 and TRBJ2-5; tentatively, D is TRBD2 (5 bases). V gave up 4 bases and J gave up 4 bases, with 7 bases separating them. Germline lookup yields CDR1 SQVTM and CDR2 ANQGSEA. CDR3 size: 11 residues. DNA of the CDR3: TGCAGCGTTGTTAGCGTAGAGACCCAGTACTTC. It codes for CSVVSVETQYF.

As DNA, the CDR3 is TGTGCCATCAGTGAGTCGGGCAGAATTGGAAACACCATATATTTT. Amino acids: CAISESGRIGNTIYF. The V gene is TRBV10-3, the J gene TRBJ1-3, with D unresolved. Trimming cost V 0 bases and J 3 bases, with 9 bases left between them. CDR1 ENHRY and CDR2 SYGVKD come from the germline V gene. This CDR3 has 15 residues.

Note on this clone: The same CDR3 can be traced to other DNA sequences in this sample. V and J are TRBV9 and TRBJ1-5; D unresolved. Per the germline V gene, CDR1 is SGDLS and CDR2 is YYNGEE. V lost 0 bases and J lost 4, with 8 bases in between. The CDR3 contains 14 residues. The CDR3 bases are TGTGCCAGCAGCGTAGAAGGGAGGAATCAGCCCCAGCATTTT. It codes for CASSVEGRNQPQHF.

The gene calls are TRBV9 and TRBJ2-1, with 7 bases lining up with TRBD1. This CDR3 comprises 19 residues. Germline V gene lookup returns CDR1 SGDLS and CDR2 YYNGEE. V gave up 2 bases and J gave up 7 bases; unmatched junction bases: 21. CDR3 sequence: CASSVALLSGGEDLNEQFF. The CDR3 DNA sequence: TGTGCCAGCAGCGTGGCCTTACTCTCAGGGGGAGAGGACTTGAATGAGCAGTTCTTC.

The chain links TRBV28 to TRBJ2-1; D perhaps matches TRBD2 (6 bases). V was cut by 11 bases and J by 9 bases, with 17 bases left in between. CDR3 length equals 12 residues. Germline V gives CDR1 MDHEN, CDR2 SYDVKM. The CDR3 sequence: CAGRDSVGEQFF. The DNA for the CDR3 is TGTGCCGGGCGGGACTCCGTAGGTGAGCAGTTCTTC. Using reference TRBV28 and TRBJ2-1 for the parts outside the CDR3, the full variable domain is DVKVTQSSRYLVKRTGEKVFLECVQDMDHENMFWYRQDPGLGLRLIYFSYDVKMKEKGDIPEGYSVSREKKERFSLILESASTNQTSMYLCAGRDSVGEQFFGPGTRLTVL.

V gene TRBV29-1 combines with J gene TRBJ1-4, with 9 bases that match TRBD1. Germline V CDR1 and CDR2: SQVTM, ANQGSEA. This CDR3 spans 13 amino acids. V shed 6 bases and J 11 bases; nucleotides not matched to a gene: 10. The CDR3 reads CSVSTGGAGKLFF. For the CDR3, the DNA is TGCAGCGTGTCCACAGGGGGCGCCGGGAAACTGTTTTTT.

The V gene is TRBV2, the J gene TRBJ1-5; 7 bases agree with TRBD1. CDR3 length: 13 amino acids. The V segment lost 5 bases and the J segment 5 bases; nucleotides outside the gene matches: 3. Germline V gene sequence: CDR1 SNHLY, CDR2 FYNNEI. In DNA, the CDR3 is TGTGCCAGCAGTCCGGGACAGCATCAGCCCCAGCATTTT. It encodes CASSPGQHQPQHF.

The J gene is TRBJ1-5, the V gene TRBV28; a possible D gene is TRBD1 (5 bases). The CDR3 has 16 amino acids. V dropped 2 bases and J dropped 4 bases, with 15 bases sitting between them. The germline V gene encodes CDR1 MDHEN and CDR2 SYDVKM. CDR3 in amino acids: CASSLIGAPANQPQHF. The CDR3 bases are TGTGCCAGCAGTTTAATTGGGGCCCCCGCAAATCAGCCCCAGCATTTT.